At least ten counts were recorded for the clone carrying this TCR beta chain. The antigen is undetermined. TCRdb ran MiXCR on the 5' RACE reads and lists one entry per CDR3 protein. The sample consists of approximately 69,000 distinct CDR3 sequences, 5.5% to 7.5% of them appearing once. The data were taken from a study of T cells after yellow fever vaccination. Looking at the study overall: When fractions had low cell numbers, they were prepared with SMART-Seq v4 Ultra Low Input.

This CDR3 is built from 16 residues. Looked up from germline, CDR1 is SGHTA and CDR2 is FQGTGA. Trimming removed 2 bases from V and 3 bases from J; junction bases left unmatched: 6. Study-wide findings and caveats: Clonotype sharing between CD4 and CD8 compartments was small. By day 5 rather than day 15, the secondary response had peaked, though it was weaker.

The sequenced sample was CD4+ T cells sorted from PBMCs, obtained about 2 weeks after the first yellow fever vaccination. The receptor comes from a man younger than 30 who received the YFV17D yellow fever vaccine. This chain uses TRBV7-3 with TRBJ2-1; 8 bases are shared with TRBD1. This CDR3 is CASSLYPGQDYNEQFF. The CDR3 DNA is TGTGCCAGCAGCTTATATCCGGGACAGGACTACAATGAGCAGTTCTTC. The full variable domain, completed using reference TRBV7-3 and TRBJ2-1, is GAGVSQTPSNKVTEKGKYVELRCDPISGHTALYWYRQSLGQGPEFLIYFQGTGAADDSGLPNDRFFAVRPEGSVSTLKIQRTERGDSAVYLCASSLYPGQDYNEQFFGPGTRLTVL.